Below are 17 T cell receptor beta chains sequenced from a single sample in a study of CD8 T cells in ankylosing spondylitis. One entry per CDR3 protein, called by TCRdb with MiXCR from the 5' RACE reads. The profile covers under 150,000 distinct CDR3 sequences, with about an eighth appearing a single time and over 4% taken by the ten largest. Input material: blood, either unsorted or a sorted T cell fraction (not recorded which). Receptors were obtained from a female donor with ankylosing spondylitis or in good health (not recorded which).

The sample holds many counts of this clonotype. V usage is TRBV7-9 and J usage is TRBJ1-1; D uncertain. Germline CDR1 is SEHNR and CDR2 is FQNEAQ (reference sequence). CDR3 length equals 14 residues. Deletions cut 5 bases from V and 5 bases from J, with 15 bases between. CDR3 loop: CASSLNLATTEAFF. The CDR3 DNA sequence: TGTGCCAGCAGCCTTAACCTAGCGACAACTGAAGCTTTCTTT.

This clonotype was recorded at least ten times. The chain uses TRBV5-1 and TRBJ2-1; TRBD2 agrees at 11 bases. CDR3 length: 17 amino acids. In germline, CDR1 is SGHRS, CDR2 YFSETQ. V trimming: 0 bases; J trimming: 6 bases; junction bases outside the gene matches: 8. CDR3 sequence: CASSLGGLAGGSNEQFF. The CDR3 nucleotides are TGCGCCAGCAGCTTGGGGGGCCTAGCGGGGGGTTCCAATGAGCAGTTCTTC.

This clonotype was counted only a few times. V gene TRBV7-3 combines with J gene TRBJ1-4, with a weak D call TRBD1 (5 bases). In germline, CDR1 is SGHTA, CDR2 FQGTGA. CDR3 length: 15 amino acids. The germline V and J ends were trimmed by 5 bases and 5 bases, with 15 bases remaining between them. DNA for the CDR3: TGTGCCAGCAGCCTGGGGCCATCAGGGAATGAAAAACTGTTTTTT. Translating gives CASSLGPSGNEKLFF.

The chain employs TRBV29-1 and TRBJ2-2; D is possibly TRBD2 (6 bases). The V and J ends lost 0 bases and 5 bases respectively, with 7 bases between them. This CDR3 region has 13 residues. Germline values: CDR1 SQVTM, CDR2 ANQGSEA. The CDR3 sequence: CSVEDGGTGELFF. CDR3 DNA: TGCAGCGTTGAAGACGGGGGAACCGGGGAGCTGTTTTTT.

The V call is TRBV20-1, the J call TRBJ1-4, with D perhaps matching TRBD1 (5 bases). The CDR3 loop spans 15 amino acids. V lost 5 bases, J lost 0 bases, and 13 bases lay in between. CDR1 and CDR2 (germline): DFQATT, SNEGSKA (reference sequence). CDR3 loop: CSAQGTDATNEKLFF. The CDR3 DNA sequence: TGCAGTGCTCAAGGGACGGATGCAACTAATGAAAAACTGTTTTTT.

At least ten counts were recorded for this clonotype. The gene calls are TRBV7-2 and TRBJ2-3, with a weak D call TRBD1 (6 bases). The germline V gene has CDR1 SGHTA and CDR2 FQGNSA. Trimming took off 5 bases at V and 2 bases at J, with 11 bases between the two ends. This CDR3 is 14 amino acids long. The DNA of the CDR3 is TGTGCCAGCAGCCTGGGACAAATCACAGATACGCAGTATTTT. It yields the protein CASSLGQITDTQYF.

This clonotype was seen a handful of times. Here the CDR3 reads CASRTGTTGELFF. In nucleotides, the CDR3 is TGCGCCAGCAGGACAGGGACGACCGGGGAGCTGTTTTTT. The J gene is TRBJ2-2, the V gene TRBV5-1; 7 bases align to TRBD1. The germline gives CDR1 SGHRS, CDR2 YFSETQ. This CDR3 is built from 13 residues. J gave up 5 bases and V 5 bases, and 3 bases lay outside the gene matches.

In this sample, this clonotype turned up a few times. This chain joins TRBV19 and TRBJ2-7; 7 nucleotides agree with TRBD1. The CDR3 totals 14 residues. Germline loops: CDR1 LNHDA, CDR2 SQIVND (reference sequence). The ends lost 4 bases at V and 2 bases at J; junction bases unmatched: 5. Written as DNA, the CDR3 is TGTGCCAGTAGTACGGGACAGACAGCCTACGAGCAGTACTTC. Amino acid sequence: CASSTGQTAYEQYF. The complete variable domain, with remaining parts taken from reference TRBV19 and TRBJ2-7, reads DGGITQSPKYLFRKEGQNVTLSCEQNLNHDAMYWYRQDPGQGLRLIYYSQIVNDFQKGDIAEGYSVSREKKESFPLTVTSAQKNPTAFYLCASSTGQTAYEQYFGPGTRLTVT.

The rearrangement uses TRBV20-1 and TRBJ1-5; 9 bases map to TRBD1. Trimming cost V 4 bases and J 0 bases; bases outside gene matches: 7. Germline V gene data show CDR1 as DFQATT and CDR2 as SNEGSKA (reference sequence). The CDR3 spans 16 residues. The CDR3 loop reads CSATGQGSNSNQPQHF. In nucleotides, the CDR3 is TGCAGTGCTACCGGACAGGGGTCCAATAGCAATCAGCCCCAGCATTTT.

This clonotype was seen once. The chain has TRBV7-2 and TRBJ1-2, with a weak D call TRBD1 (6 bases). This CDR3 comprises 14 residues. V lost 6 bases and J 1 base, leaving 12 bases between the germline ends. CDR1 is SGHTA and CDR2 is FQGNSA in the germline V gene. Here the CDR3 DNA reads TGTGCCAGCAGTTCCTACAGGGATAACTATGGCTACACCTTC. It translates to CASSSYRDNYGYTF.

This clonotype was detected ten times or more. The CDR3 is CASRTGGRYGNNEQFF. CDR3 sequence (DNA): TGTGCCAGCCGTACGGGCGGCCGGTACGGCAACAATGAGCAGTTCTTC. V is TRBV6-1 and J is TRBJ2-1, with unresolved D. Trimming shortened V by 8 bases and J by 5 bases, and 22 bases separated the two germline ends. CDR1 is MNHNS, CDR2 SASEGT, per germline. This CDR3 has 16 residues.

This clonotype was counted a few times. The V and J genes are TRBV7-8 and TRBJ2-2, with D possibly matching TRBD1 (5 bases). Between the trimmed V and J ends, which lost 5 bases and 1 base, there was a span of 14 bases. The CDR3 sequence is 16 residues long. Looked up from germline, CDR1 is SGHVS and CDR2 is FQNEAQ. CDR3: CASSPQARVNTGELFF. CDR3 bases: TGTGCCAGCAGCCCACAGGCTAGGGTGAACACCGGGGAGCTGTTTTTT.

This clonotype was recorded at least ten times. The chain links TRBV20-1 to TRBJ2-3; possible D gene TRBD2, 5 bases. This CDR3 contains 12 residues. Trimming pared 5 bases from V and 3 bases from J, leaving 9 bases between. CDR1 DFQATT and CDR2 SNEGSKA come from the germline V gene (reference sequence). The CDR3 coding sequence is TGCAGTGCTCTCCGGGGAACAGATACGCAGTATTTT. Its protein product is CSALRGTDTQYF.

This clonotype was counted many times. The gene calls are TRBV5-1 and TRBJ1-3; 7 nucleotides match TRBD1. Germline V gene sequence: CDR1 SGHRS, CDR2 YFSETQ. Germline trimming cut 3 bases from V and 8 bases from J; bases unmatched to any gene: 11. The CDR3 spans 15 residues. The CDR3 here is CASSSAGTVGDTIYF. In DNA form, the CDR3 reads TGCGCCAGCAGCTCAGCCGGGACAGTGGGGGACACCATATATTTT.

In its sample, this clonotype was seen many times. The CDR3 DNA sequence: TGTGCCAGCAGTTACACCGGACTAGCGGGAGAGACCGGGGAGCTGTTTTTT. As protein: CASSYTGLAGETGELFF. The V gene is TRBV6-5, the J gene TRBJ2-2, with 13 nucleotides matching TRBD2. CDR1 MNHEY and CDR2 SVGAGI come from the germline V gene. The CDR3 is made up of 17 amino acids. With 2 bases clipped from V and 5 bases from J, the junction kept 5 bases outside the gene matches.

The DNA for the CDR3 is TGCAGTGCTAGCGGGGGCTACACCTTC. Its translation is CSASGGYTF. The chain couples TRBV20-1 to TRBJ1-2, with D unclear. The germline V and J ends were trimmed by 3 bases and 8 bases, with 4 bases remaining between them. Germline V lookup: CDR1 DFQATT, CDR2 SNEGSKA (reference sequence). The CDR3 sequence is 9 residues long.

This clonotype was seen a few times. The gene calls are TRBV29-1 and TRBJ2-3, with TRBD2 matching 7 bases. CDR3 length equals 15 residues. Germline V CDR1 and CDR2: SQVTM, ANQGSEA. The V segment lost 6 bases and the J segment 2 bases; nucleotides outside the gene matches: 11. CDR3 residues: CSVARLALITDTQYF. The CDR3 bases are TGCAGCGTCGCCAGACTAGCTCTTATCACAGATACGCAGTATTTT.